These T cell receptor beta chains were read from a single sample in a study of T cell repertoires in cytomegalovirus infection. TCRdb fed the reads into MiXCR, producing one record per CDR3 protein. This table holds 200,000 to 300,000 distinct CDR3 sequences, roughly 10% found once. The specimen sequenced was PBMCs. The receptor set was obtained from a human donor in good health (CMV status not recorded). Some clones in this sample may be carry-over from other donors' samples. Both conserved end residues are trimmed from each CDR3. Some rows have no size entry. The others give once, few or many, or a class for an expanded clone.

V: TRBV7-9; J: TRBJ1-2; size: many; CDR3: ASSFPGQGDGYT
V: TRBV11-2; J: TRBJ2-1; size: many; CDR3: ASSLEHTRTYNEQF
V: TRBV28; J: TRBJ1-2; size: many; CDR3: ASSTGGSYGYT
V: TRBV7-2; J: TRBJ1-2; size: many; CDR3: ASSPDRASRGGYT
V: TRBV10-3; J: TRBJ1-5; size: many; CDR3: AISEKGSSNQPQH
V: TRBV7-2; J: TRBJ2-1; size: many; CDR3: ASSKGGERDNEQF
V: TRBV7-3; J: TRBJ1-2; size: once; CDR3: ASSSEGRQGSYGYT
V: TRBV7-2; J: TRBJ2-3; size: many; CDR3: ASRLQGGSTDTQY
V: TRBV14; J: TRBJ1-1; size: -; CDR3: ASSQDNRDTEAF
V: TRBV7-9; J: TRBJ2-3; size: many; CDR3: ASSIRQGSTDTQY
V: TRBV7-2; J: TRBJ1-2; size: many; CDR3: ASSSEVDYGYT
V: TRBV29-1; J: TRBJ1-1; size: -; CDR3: SVNQGLMYTEAF
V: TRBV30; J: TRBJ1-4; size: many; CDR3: AWRTENEKLF
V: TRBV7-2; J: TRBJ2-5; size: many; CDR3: ASSFVRGGLGETQY
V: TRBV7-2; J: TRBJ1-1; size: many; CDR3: ASSISVSYDEAF
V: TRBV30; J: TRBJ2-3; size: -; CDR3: AWRSGRGSGTDTQY
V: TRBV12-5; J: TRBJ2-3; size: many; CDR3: ASAVQGTSYTDTQY
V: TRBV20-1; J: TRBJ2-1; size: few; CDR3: SAREPGGIYNEQF
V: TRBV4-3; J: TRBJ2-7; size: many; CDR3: ASSQKLAGGPYEQY
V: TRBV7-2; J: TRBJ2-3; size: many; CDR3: ASSLARALGASTDTQY
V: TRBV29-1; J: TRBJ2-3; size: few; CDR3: SVEPGPQGTDTQY
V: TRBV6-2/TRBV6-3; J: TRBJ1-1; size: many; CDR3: ASSFGQANTEAF
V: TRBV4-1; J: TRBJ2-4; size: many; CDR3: ASSPRDRGMDIQY
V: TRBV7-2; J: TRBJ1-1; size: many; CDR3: ASSLQGGTEAF
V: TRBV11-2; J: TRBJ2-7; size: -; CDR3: ASSLVAAYEQY
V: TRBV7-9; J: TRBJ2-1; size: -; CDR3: ASSLVEREGPEQF
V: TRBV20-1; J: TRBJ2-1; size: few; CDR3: SARERYNEQF
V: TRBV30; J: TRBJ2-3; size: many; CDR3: AWSPDLDTQY
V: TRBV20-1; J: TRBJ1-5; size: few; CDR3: SATPGNQPQH
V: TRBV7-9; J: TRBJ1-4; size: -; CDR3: ASSSGTENEKLF
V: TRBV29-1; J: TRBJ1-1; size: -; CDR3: SVVSRTEAF
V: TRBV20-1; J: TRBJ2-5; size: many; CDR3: SAPGSGIQETQY
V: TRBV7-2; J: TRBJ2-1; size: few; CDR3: ASSSPTSPYEQF
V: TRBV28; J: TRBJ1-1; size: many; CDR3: ASSLQRKAF
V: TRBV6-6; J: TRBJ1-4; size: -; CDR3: ASSYTRATNEKLF
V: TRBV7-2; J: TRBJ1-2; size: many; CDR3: ASSSPGYGYT
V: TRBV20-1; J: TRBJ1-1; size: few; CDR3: SAISSGGRGEAF
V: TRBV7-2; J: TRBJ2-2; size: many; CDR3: ASSSYLLGDTGELF
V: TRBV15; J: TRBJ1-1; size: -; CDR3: ATRWGQNTEAF
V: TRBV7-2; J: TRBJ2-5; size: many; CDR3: ASSPGRGAETQY
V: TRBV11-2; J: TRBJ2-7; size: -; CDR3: ARSLVGEQY
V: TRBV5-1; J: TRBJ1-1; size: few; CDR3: ASSLSRSTSPEAF
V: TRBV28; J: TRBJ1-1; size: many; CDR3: ASGSRGMNTEAF
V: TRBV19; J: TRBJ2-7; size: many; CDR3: ASSIQDRSYEQY
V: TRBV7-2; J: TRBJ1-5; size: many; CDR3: ASSRDLGGNQPQH
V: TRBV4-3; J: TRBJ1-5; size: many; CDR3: ASSQVAYQPQH
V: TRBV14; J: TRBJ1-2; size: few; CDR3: ASSQDRVVNGYT
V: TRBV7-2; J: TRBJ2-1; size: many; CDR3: ASSFGRFAGGNEQF
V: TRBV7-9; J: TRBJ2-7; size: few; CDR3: ASVGRWGSSYEQY
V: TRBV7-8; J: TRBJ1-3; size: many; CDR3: ASSALGGSANTIY
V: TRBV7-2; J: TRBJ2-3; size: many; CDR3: ASSLSRAGTSDTQY
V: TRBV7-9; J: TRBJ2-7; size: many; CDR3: ASSSGLTGGKGEQY
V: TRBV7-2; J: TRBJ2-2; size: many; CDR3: ASSDRAGTGELF